This T cell receptor (beta chain) was profiled in a study of shared clonotypes between healthy human individuals. All donors were Caucasian adults living in Nashville, Tennessee. This clone came up once. Splitting of each subset's genomic DNA was done evenly across several immunoSEQ plates. Original methodology: Junction-only sequences produced by ImmunoSEQ had no quality scores, so filtering differed. Assay: immunoSEQ multiplex PCR; the TCRdb copy retains only in-frame clones and omits some. That table is the source of V, J and clone size, and D and trimming were worked out from the DNA. Of 500,000 to 650,000 clones listed, around 76% were seen once; the top ten hold approximately 12%. Trimming pared 5 bases from V and 2 bases from J, leaving 16 bases between. CDR3 length: 15 amino acids. Germline assignment: CDR1 SGHTA and CDR2 FQGTGA.

Sample: PBMCs. This TCR was sampled from a woman aged 35 to 49 in good health. Some clones in this sample may be carry-over from other donors' samples. V and J are TRBV7-3 and TRBJ2-7; maybe TRBD1 (5 bases). The CDR3 nucleotides are TGTGCCAGCAGCCCCCAGGGTTCAACCCCCTACGAGCAGTACTTC. As protein: CASSPQGSTPYEQYF.